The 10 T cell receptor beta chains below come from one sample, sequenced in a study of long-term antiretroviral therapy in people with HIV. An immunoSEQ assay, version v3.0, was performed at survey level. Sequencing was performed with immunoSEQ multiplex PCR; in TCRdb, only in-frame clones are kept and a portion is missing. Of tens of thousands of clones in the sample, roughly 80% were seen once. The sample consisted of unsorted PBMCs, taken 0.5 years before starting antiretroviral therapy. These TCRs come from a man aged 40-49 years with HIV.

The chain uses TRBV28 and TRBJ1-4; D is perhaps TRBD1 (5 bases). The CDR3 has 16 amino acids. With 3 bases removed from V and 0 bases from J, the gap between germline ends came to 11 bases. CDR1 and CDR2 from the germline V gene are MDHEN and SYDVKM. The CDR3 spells CASSFLGVSTNEKLFF. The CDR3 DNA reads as TGTGCCAGCAGTTTTTTAGGGGTTTCAACTAATGAAAAACTGTTTTTT. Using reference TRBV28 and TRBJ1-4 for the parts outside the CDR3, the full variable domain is DVKVTQSSRYLVKRTGEKVFLECVQDMDHENMFWYRQDPGLGLRLIYFSYDVKMKEKGDIPEGYSVSREKKERFSLILESASTNQTSMYLCASSFLGVSTNEKLFFGSGTQLSVL.

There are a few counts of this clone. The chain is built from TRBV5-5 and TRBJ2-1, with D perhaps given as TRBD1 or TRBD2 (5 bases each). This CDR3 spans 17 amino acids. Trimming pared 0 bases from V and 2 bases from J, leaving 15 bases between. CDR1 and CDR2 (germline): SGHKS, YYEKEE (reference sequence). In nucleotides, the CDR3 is TGTGCCAGCAGCTTGGATGTGCGGCTGGGGGCCTACAATGAGCAGTTCTTC. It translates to CASSLDVRLGAYNEQFF. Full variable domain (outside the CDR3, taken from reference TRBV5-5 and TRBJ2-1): DAGVTQSPTHLIKTRGQQVTLRCSPISGHKSVSWYQQVLGQGPQFIFQYYEKEERGRGNFPDRFSARQFPNYSSELNVNALLLGDSALYLCASSLDVRLGAYNEQFFGPGTRLTVL.

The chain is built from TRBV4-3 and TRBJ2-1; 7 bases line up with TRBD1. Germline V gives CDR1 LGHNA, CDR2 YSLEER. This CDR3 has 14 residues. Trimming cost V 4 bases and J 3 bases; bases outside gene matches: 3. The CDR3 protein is CASSLGQNYNEQFF. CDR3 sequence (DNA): TGCGCCAGCAGCCTGGGACAGAACTACAATGAGCAGTTCTTC.

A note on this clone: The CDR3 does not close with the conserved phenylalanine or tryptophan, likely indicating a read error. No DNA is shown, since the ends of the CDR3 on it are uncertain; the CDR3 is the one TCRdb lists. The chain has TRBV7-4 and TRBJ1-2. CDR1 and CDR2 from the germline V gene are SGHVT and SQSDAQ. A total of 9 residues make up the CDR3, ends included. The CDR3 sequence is CASSSGRDL.

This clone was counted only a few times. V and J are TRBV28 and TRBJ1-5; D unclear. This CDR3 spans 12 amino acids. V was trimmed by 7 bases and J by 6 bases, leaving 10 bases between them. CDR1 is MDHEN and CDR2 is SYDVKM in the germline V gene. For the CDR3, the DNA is TGTGCCAGCACCTTGACCTCTCAGCCCCAGCATTTT. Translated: CASTLTSQPQHF.

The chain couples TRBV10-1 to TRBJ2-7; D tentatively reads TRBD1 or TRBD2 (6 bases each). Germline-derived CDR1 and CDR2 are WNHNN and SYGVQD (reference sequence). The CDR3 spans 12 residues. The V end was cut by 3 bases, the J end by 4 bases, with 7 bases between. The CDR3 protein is CASSEGGYEQYF. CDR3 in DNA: TGCGCCAGCAGTGAAGGGGGGTACGAGCAGTACTTC.

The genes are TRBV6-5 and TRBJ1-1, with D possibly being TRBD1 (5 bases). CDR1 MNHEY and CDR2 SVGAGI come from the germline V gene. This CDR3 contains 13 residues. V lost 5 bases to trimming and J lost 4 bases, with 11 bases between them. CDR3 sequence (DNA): TGTGCCAGCAGTCTCCTTGGGGCCACTGAAGCTTTCTTT. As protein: CASSLLGATEAFF.

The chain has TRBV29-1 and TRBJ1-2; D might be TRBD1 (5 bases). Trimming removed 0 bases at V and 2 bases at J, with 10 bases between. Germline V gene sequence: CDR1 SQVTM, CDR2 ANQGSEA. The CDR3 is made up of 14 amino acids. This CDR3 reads CSVEETVGNYGYTF. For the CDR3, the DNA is TGCAGCGTTGAAGAGACAGTGGGAAACTATGGCTACACCTTC.

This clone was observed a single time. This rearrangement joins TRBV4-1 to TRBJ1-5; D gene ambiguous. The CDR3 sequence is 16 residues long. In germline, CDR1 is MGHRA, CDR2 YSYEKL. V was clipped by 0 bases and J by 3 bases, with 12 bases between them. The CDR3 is CASSQDPGRDNQPQHF. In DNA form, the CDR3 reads TGCGCCAGCAGCCAAGATCCGGGTAGGGACAATCAGCCCCAGCATTTT.

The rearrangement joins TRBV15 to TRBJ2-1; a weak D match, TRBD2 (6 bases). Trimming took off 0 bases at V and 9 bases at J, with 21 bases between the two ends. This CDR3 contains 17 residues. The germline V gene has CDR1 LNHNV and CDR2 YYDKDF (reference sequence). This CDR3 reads CATSRDTGKVLGGEQFF. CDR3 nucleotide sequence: TGTGCCACCAGCAGAGATACGGGGAAAGTACTCGGGGGTGAGCAGTTCTTC.